This TCR beta chain was recorded in a study of persistence of HIV-infected CD4 T cells. Study details: Anti-CD3/anti-CD28 stimulation activated a higher proportion of cells than antigen stimulation, with lower memory fraction.

Nonspecific anti-CD3/anti-CD28 bead stimulation represents the broad CD4+ T cell repertoire. Responding CD4+ T cells were sorted by upregulation of both CD40 ligand and CD69. Stimulated PBMCs had first been depleted of CD8+ T cells. The immunoSEQ assay was version 4, run in survey mode. Assay used: immunoSEQ multiplex PCR; TCRdb lists only in-frame clones, some missing. The sample comprises under 45,000 clones, around 92% of which are singletons, and approximately 0.93% rests with the top ten. CDR3 size: 15 residues. CDR1 and CDR2 (germline): MNHNS, SASEGT. Trimming took 2 bases from V and 5 from J, leaving 13 bases between them. With regard to this clone: Antigen specificity is unknown.

Study-wide points: Rare CMV-responding cells carrying HIV-1 proviruses were not analyzed separately for TCR. Degenerate expanded CDR3beta sequences were enriched among CMV- and Gag-responding cells.

The TCR sequence derives from an adult man with HIV who was CMV-seropositive. The chain has TRBV6-1 and TRBJ1-5; D is unresolved. The sequencing here drew on CD4+ T cells sorted from PBMCs after roughly 18-hour stimulation, taken from a patient who received antiretroviral therapy. As DNA, the CDR3 is TGTGCCAGCAGTGAATTGGGGTTGTTCGATCAGCCCCAGCATTTT. Translated, it gives CASSELGLFDQPQHF.